This T cell receptor beta chain was profiled in a study of shared clonotypes between healthy human individuals. The CDR3 is 13 residues long. Trimming removed 4 bases at V and 0 bases at J, with 5 bases between. Germline V lookup: CDR1 ENHRY, CDR2 SYGVKD. At a deep level, the assay was run. Sequencing was performed with immunoSEQ multiplex PCR; in TCRdb, only in-frame clones are kept and a portion is missing. Of 470,000 or so clones in the sample, about 85% were seen once. The chain uses TRBV10-3 and TRBJ2-3, with D unresolved. The receptor was derived from a woman in her forties in good health. Some clones in this sample may be carry-over from other donors' samples. The sequencing input was PBMCs. CDR3 loop: CAISGDSTDTQYF. In nucleotides, the CDR3 is TGTGCCATCAGTGGTGACAGCACAGATACGCAGTATTTT.